These 31 T cell receptor beta chains originate from one sample sequenced in a study of blood T cell repertoires in COVID-19. Profiled with immunoSEQ multiplex PCR; TCRdb holds only in-frame clones, not every one. The sample has almost 200,000 clones; less than 90% are singletons. Input material: peripheral blood. The receptors stem from an older woman with acute or convalescent COVID-19.

The chain has TRBV21-1 and TRBJ1-6; the DNA was not used to check the table's D call, TRBD1. TRBV21-1 is a pseudogene. The CDR3 covers 18 residues. CDR3 sequence (DNA): TGTGCCAGCAGCAAATTGGGGGGGCGCGGGACAGGGGATTCACCCCTCCACTTT. Translating gives CASSKLGGRGTGDSPLHF.

This CDR3 is CSVLRTSFGEQFF. The CDR3 nucleotides are TGCAGCGTTCTCAGGACTAGTTTTGGTGAGCAGTTCTTC. V gene TRBV29-1 combines with J gene TRBJ2-1, with 7 bases lining up with TRBD2. V lost 5 bases, J lost 9 bases, and 10 bases stayed unmatched. The length of the CDR3 is 13 residues. Germline values: CDR1 SQVTM, CDR2 ANQGSEA.

The CDR3 DNA reads TGTGCCAGCAGCCCCCAATTCGGTATGGGACAGACACCCTCTGGGGCCAACGTCCTGACTTTC. Translation: CASSPQFGMGQTPSGANVLTF. V and J are TRBV7-8 and TRBJ2-6, with 7 bases aligning to TRBD1. Germline CDR1 reads SGHVS; CDR2 reads FQNEAQ. The CDR3 loop spans 21 amino acids. The V gene end was trimmed by 5 bases and the J gene end by 0 bases; junction bases not matched to a gene: 19.

Only one count was recorded for this clone. This chain uses TRBV3-1 (or the pseudogene TRBV3-2) with TRBJ2-7; 7 bases align to TRBD1. Germline assignment: CDR1 LGHDT and CDR2 YNNKEL (reference sequence). V shed 1 base and J 2 bases; nucleotides not matched to a gene: 5. The CDR3 consists of 15 residues. CDR3 region: CASSQAGDRAYEQYF. The CDR3 nucleotides are TGTGCCAGCAGCCAAGCAGGAGACAGGGCCTACGAGCAGTACTTC.

The rearrangement links TRBV18 to TRBJ1-1; tentatively, D is TRBD1 (5 bases). Germline V gene data show CDR1 as KGHSH and CDR2 as LQKENI. Between the trimmed V and J ends, which lost 4 bases and 11 bases, there was a span of 14 bases. There are 12 residues in the CDR3. The DNA of the CDR3 is TGTGCCAGCTCACGTGACAGAGAAGTGGCTTTCTTT. Translation: CASSRDREVAFF.

The V and J genes are TRBV5-1 and TRBJ1-1, with 8 bases identical to TRBD1. The junction had 13 bases not matched to a gene; V was cut back by 6 bases and J by 6 bases. Germline assignment: CDR1 SGHRS and CDR2 YFSETQ. This CDR3 has 15 amino acids. CDR3 sequence reads: CASKDLTGVFSEAFF. CDR3 sequence (DNA): TGCGCCAGCAAAGACTTGACAGGGGTATTCTCTGAAGCTTTCTTT. Full variable domain (remainder filled in from reference TRBV5-1 and TRBJ1-1): KAGVTQTPRYLIKTRGQQVTLSCSPISGHRSVSWYQQTPGQGLQFLFEYFSETQRNKGNFPGRFSGRQFSNSRSEMNVSTLELGDSALYLCASKDLTGVFSEAFFGQGTRLTVV.

The chain combines TRBV27 with TRBJ2-7, with D tentatively TRBD2 (6 bases). The CDR3 totals 12 residues. Germline V gene sequence: CDR1 MNHEY, CDR2 SMNVEV (reference sequence). Deletions cut 11 bases from V and 1 base from J, with 12 bases between. The CDR3 region has the DNA TGTGCCCTGGGGGGAGCGTCCTACGAGCAGTACTTC. Its translation: CALGGASYEQYF.

The genes are TRBV6-1 and TRBJ1-2; D is unresolved. V was trimmed by 2 bases and J by 4 bases, leaving 17 bases between them. Germline V gene data show CDR1 as MNHNS and CDR2 as SASEGT. The CDR3 totals 16 residues. CDR3 region: CASSESAGLGIYGYTF. CDR3 in DNA: TGTGCCAGCAGTGAATCTGCAGGCCTGGGTATCTATGGCTACACCTTC.

V is TRBV5-1 and J is TRBJ1-1; possible D gene TRBD1, 6 bases. Trimming stripped 4 bases from V and 1 base from J, with 11 bases between. This CDR3 has 14 amino acids. Germline V CDR1 and CDR2: SGHRS, YFSETQ. As DNA, the CDR3 is TGCGCCAGCAGCCCTATGACAGGGAACACTGAAGCTTTCTTT. Protein: CASSPMTGNTEAFF.

The chain links TRBV6-2 or TRBV6-3 to TRBJ1-2; tentative D call: TRBD1 (6 bases). V lost 2 bases, J lost 13 bases, and 11 bases lay in between. This CDR3 region has 11 residues. Germline CDR1 and CDR2: MNHEY and SVGEGT. Here the CDR3 reads CASSYASDSTF. The CDR3 DNA sequence: TGTGCCAGCAGTTACGCTTCGGACAGCACCTTC.

The chain joins TRBV7-2 to TRBJ1-4; D is perhaps TRBD1 (6 bases). V gave up 0 bases and J gave up 2 bases, with 10 bases separating them. Per germline, CDR1 SGHTA and CDR2 FQGNSA. The CDR3 runs to 16 residues. The CDR3 region is CASSLAGGGTNEKLFF. DNA for the CDR3: TGTGCCAGCAGCTTAGCGGGGGGGGGCACTAATGAAAAACTGTTTTTT.

The rearrangement links TRBV3-1 (or the pseudogene TRBV3-2) to TRBJ2-3; 15 positions agree with TRBD2. The V gene's germline CDR1 is LGHDT and CDR2 YNNKEL (reference sequence). Trimming cost V 4 bases and J 5 bases; bases outside gene matches: 4. This CDR3 spans 16 amino acids. The chain's CDR3 is CASSRWTSGGGDTQYF. In DNA, the CDR3 is TGTGCCAGCAGCCGCTGGACTAGCGGGGGGGGAGATACGCAGTATTTT.

The chain uses TRBV6-1 and TRBJ1-6; a possible D gene is TRBD1 (6 bases). CDR3 size: 16 residues. Germline V CDR1 and CDR2: MNHNS, SASEGT. Deletions cut 4 bases from V and 3 bases from J, with 13 bases between. CDR3 protein: CASSGVDRIYNSPLHF. In nucleotides, the CDR3 is TGTGCCAGCAGTGGCGTGGACAGAATCTATAATTCACCCCTCCACTTT.

This sequence joins TRBV5-1 and TRBJ1-1, with unresolved D. Germline values: CDR1 SGHRS, CDR2 YFSETQ. The CDR3 contains 14 residues. Trimming took 1 base from V and 0 from J, leaving 7 bases between them. This chain's CDR3 is CASSLTGVNTEAFF. The CDR3 DNA reads TGCGCCAGCAGCTTGACCGGGGTGAACACTGAAGCTTTCTTT.

This sequence joins TRBV7-9 and TRBJ2-7; D is unclear. The CDR3 length is 13 residues. Germline V CDR1 and CDR2: SEHNR, FQNEAQ (reference sequence). The ends were cut back, 6 bases at V and 1 base at J, with 10 bases in the middle. In DNA form, the CDR3 reads TGTGCCAGCAGTATAACTTCTTCCTACGAGCAGTACTTC. It yields the protein CASSITSSYEQYF. The full variable domain, rest sourced from reference TRBV7-9 and TRBJ2-7, is DTGVSQNPRHKITKRGQNVTFRCDPISEHNRLYWYRQTLGQGPEFLTYFQNEAQLEKSRLLSDRFSAERPKGSFSTLEIQRTEQGDSAMYLCASSITSSYEQYFGPGTRLTVT.

This clone was seen more than once but under ten times. The V gene is TRBV5-5, the J gene TRBJ2-1; D uncertain. The CDR3 totals 12 residues. Trimming took 1 base from V and 8 from J, leaving 7 bases between them. The germline V gene has CDR1 SGHKS and CDR2 YYEKEE (reference sequence). The CDR3 loop reads CASSLLRDEQFF. CDR3 in DNA: TGTGCCAGCAGCTTGTTGAGAGATGAGCAGTTCTTC.

The chain recombines TRBV7-2 with TRBJ2-1, with D maybe TRBD2 (6 bases). Germline-derived CDR1 and CDR2 are SGHTA and FQGNSA. The CDR3 contains 13 residues. The V and J ends lost 5 bases and 7 bases respectively, with 12 bases between them. The CDR3 nucleotides are TGTGCCAGCAGCCGCGTGGGGGGTAATGAGCAGTTCTTC. Amino acids: CASSRVGGNEQFF.

The chain recombines TRBV11-2 with TRBJ2-3; D remains unclear. Germline CDR1 reads SGHAT; CDR2 reads FQNNGV. Between the trimmed V and J ends, which lost 3 bases and 7 bases, there was a span of 11 bases. This CDR3 has 13 residues. This chain's CDR3 is CASSLARLYTQYF. CDR3 sequence (DNA): TGTGCCAGCAGCTTGGCCCGCTTATATACGCAGTATTTT.

The chain carries TRBV7-2 and TRBJ2-3; 7 nucleotides align to TRBD2. This CDR3 contains 16 residues. CDR1 SGHTA and CDR2 FQGNSA come from the germline V gene. V shed 1 base and J 0 bases; nucleotides not matched to a gene: 4. CDR3 coding DNA: TGTGCCAGCAGCTTAGAGGGACTACCGAGCACAGATACGCAGTATTTT. Translating gives CASSLEGLPSTDTQYF.

This rearrangement joins TRBV3-1 (or the pseudogene TRBV3-2) to TRBJ2-7; possibly TRBD1 for D (5 bases). Trimming pared 4 bases from V and 2 bases from J, leaving 18 bases between. The CDR3 is made up of 16 amino acids. CDR1 LGHDT and CDR2 YNNKEL come from the germline V gene (reference sequence). The CDR3 DNA is TGTGCCAGCAGCCGAGGATTAACAGGATTCCCCTACGAGCAGTACTTC. Encoded protein: CASSRGLTGFPYEQYF.

This chain uses TRBV3-1 (or the pseudogene TRBV3-2) with TRBJ2-7, with D possibly being TRBD2 (6 bases). The V end was cut by 1 base, the J end by 2 bases, with 12 bases between. This CDR3 comprises 15 residues. The germline V gene encodes CDR1 LGHDT and CDR2 YNNKEL (reference sequence). CDR3 sequence reads: CASSQGLAEAYEQYF. CDR3 coding DNA: TGTGCCAGCAGCCAAGGCTTAGCGGAAGCCTACGAGCAGTACTTC.

CDR3 amino acids: CASSLDIGQGTNEQFF. The CDR3 DNA follows: TGCGCCAGCAGCTTGGACATAGGACAGGGGACGAATGAGCAGTTCTTC. The chain combines TRBV5-1 with TRBJ2-1, with 9 bases identical to TRBD1. V trimming: 0 bases; J trimming: 7 bases; junction bases outside the gene matches: 8. CDR1 is SGHRS and CDR2 is YFSETQ in the germline V gene. The CDR3 sequence is 16 residues long.

This clone was seen once. The rearrangement uses TRBV5-4 and TRBJ1-1, with D possibly TRBD1 on 5 matching bases. Trimming left V 3 bases short and J 3 bases short, with 12 bases between. CDR1 is SGHNT, CDR2 YYREEE, per germline (reference sequence). CDR3 length: 14 amino acids. CDR3 sequence reads: CASSYYGQDTEAFF. The CDR3 DNA follows: TGTGCCAGCAGCTACTATGGACAAGACACTGAAGCTTTCTTT.

This chain joins TRBV4-1 and TRBJ1-2; 8 nucleotides align to TRBD1. The V and J ends lost 0 bases and 5 bases, in that order; junction bases with no gene match: 17. The germline CDR1 and CDR2 sequences are MGHRA and YSYEKL. The CDR3 has 19 amino acids. The CDR3 sequence: CASSQDSRTGSGVLYGYTF. As DNA, the CDR3 is TGCGCCAGCAGCCAAGATTCCCGGACAGGGTCGGGTGTTTTGTATGGCTACACCTTC.

This chain connects TRBV1 to TRBJ2-3; the table's D call, TRBD2, has no DNA check behind it. TRBV1 is shown as a pseudogene. The CDR3 loop spans 17 amino acids. DNA of the CDR3: TGCACCAGCAGCCAAGGCCTGACTAGCGGTAGCACAGATACGCAGTATTTT. Protein sequence: CTSSQGLTSGSTDTQYF.

This clone was picked up a small number of times. Other DNA variants within this sample encode the same CDR3. The V gene is TRBV6-5, the J gene TRBJ2-3; no clear D gene. V lost 2 bases, J lost 1 base, and 4 bases lay in between. Per the germline V gene, CDR1 is MNHEY and CDR2 is SVGAGI. CDR3 size: 13 residues. Here the CDR3 DNA reads TGTGCCAGCAGTTACCCAGGCACAGATACGCAGTATTTT. This gives the protein CASSYPGTDTQYF.

V is TRBV18 and J is TRBJ2-2; maybe TRBD1 (5 bases). This CDR3 spans 16 amino acids. Germline V gives CDR1 KGHSH, CDR2 LQKENI. The V end was cut by 6 bases, the J end by 4 bases, with 18 bases between. Here the CDR3 reads CASSPGQTGGTGELFF. DNA for the CDR3: TGTGCCAGCTCCCCCGGCCAAACAGGCGGCACCGGGGAGCTGTTTTTT.

The chain links TRBV6-6 to TRBJ1-1; D perhaps matches TRBD1 (6 bases). Germline V gives CDR1 MNHNY, CDR2 SVGAGI (reference sequence). This CDR3 has 14 residues. Deletions cut 8 bases from V and 0 bases from J, with 13 bases between. The CDR3 nucleotides are TGTGCCAGCGTCTCTGGACAGTTGAACACTGAAGCTTTCTTT. Translating it yields CASVSGQLNTEAFF.

This chain uses TRBV20-1 with TRBJ1-1; D call uncertain. CDR1 and CDR2 (germline): DFQATT, SNEGSKA (reference sequence). CDR3 length: 11 amino acids. V was shortened by 3 bases and J by 8 bases, with 10 bases between the two germline ends. The CDR3 loop is CSASRTPEAFF. For the CDR3, the DNA is TGCAGTGCTAGCCGGACTCCCGAAGCTTTCTTT.

The V call is TRBV18, the J call TRBJ1-1, with a possible D match to TRBD1 (6 bases). CDR3 length: 15 residues. CDR1 is KGHSH, CDR2 LQKENI, per germline. V gave up 1 base and J gave up 5 bases, with 14 bases separating them. The CDR3 loop reads CASSPLWGLSTEAFF. In nucleotides, the CDR3 is TGTGCCAGCTCACCACTTTGGGGGCTCAGTACTGAAGCTTTCTTT.

The chain employs TRBV28 and TRBJ2-7; 9 positions match TRBD1. The V gene's germline CDR1 is MDHEN and CDR2 SYDVKM. Trimming removed 6 bases from V and 5 bases from J; junction bases left unmatched: 5. The CDR3 totals 13 residues. CDR3: CASRGTGGHEQYF. The CDR3 DNA is TGTGCCAGCAGGGGTACAGGGGGCCACGAGCAGTACTTC.